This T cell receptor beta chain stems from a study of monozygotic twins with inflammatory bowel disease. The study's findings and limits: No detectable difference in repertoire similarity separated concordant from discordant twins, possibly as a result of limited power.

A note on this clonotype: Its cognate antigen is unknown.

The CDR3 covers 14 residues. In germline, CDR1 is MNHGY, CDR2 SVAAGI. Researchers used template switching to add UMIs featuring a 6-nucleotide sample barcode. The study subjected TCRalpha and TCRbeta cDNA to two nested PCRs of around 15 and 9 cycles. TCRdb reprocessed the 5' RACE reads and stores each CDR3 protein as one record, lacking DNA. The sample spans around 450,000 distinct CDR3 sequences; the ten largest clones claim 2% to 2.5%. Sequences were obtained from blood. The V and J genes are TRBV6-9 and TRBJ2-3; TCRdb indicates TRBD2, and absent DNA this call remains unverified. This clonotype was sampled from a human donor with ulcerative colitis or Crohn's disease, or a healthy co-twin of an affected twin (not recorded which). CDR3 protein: CASSSRGGPDTQYF.